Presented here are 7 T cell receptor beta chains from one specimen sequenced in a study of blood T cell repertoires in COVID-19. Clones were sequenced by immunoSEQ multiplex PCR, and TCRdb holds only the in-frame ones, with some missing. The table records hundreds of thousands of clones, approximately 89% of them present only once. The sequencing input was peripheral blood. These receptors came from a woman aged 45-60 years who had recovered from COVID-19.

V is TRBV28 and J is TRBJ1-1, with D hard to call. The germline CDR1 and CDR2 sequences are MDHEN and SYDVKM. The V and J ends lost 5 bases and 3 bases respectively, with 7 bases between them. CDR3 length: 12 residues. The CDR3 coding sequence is TGTGCCAGCAGTCGTCCCCACACTGAAGCTTTCTTT. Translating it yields CASSRPHTEAFF. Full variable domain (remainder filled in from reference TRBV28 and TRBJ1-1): DVKVTQSSRYLVKRTGEKVFLECVQDMDHENMFWYRQDPGLGLRLIYFSYDVKMKEKGDIPEGYSVSREKKERFSLILESASTNQTSMYLCASSRPHTEAFFGQGTRLTVV.

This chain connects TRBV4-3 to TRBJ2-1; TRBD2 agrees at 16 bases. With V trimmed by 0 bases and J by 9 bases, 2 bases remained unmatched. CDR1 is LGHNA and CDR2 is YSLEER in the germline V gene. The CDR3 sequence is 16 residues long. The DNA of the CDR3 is TGCGCCAGCAGCCAAGATGGGACTAGCGGGAGGGCTGAGCAGTTCTTC. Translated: CASSQDGTSGRAEQFF.

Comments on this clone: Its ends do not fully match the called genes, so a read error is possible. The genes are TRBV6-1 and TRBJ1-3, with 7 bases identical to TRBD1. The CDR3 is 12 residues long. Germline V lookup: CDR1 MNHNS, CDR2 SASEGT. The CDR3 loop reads CASSEASEGRGF. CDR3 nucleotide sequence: TGTGCCAGCAGTGAAGCGAGTGAAGGCAGGGGGTTT.

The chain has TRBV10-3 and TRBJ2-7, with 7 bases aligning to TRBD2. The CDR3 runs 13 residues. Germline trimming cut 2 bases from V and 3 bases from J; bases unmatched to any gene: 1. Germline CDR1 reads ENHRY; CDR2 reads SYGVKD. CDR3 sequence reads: CAISEKRDYEQYF. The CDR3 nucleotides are TGTGCCATCAGTGAGAAGCGGGACTACGAGCAGTACTTC.

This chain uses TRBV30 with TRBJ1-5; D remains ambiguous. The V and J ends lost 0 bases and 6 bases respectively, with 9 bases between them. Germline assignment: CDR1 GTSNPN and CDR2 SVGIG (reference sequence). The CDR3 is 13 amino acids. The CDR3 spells CAWSVRYSQPQHF. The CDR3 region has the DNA TGTGCCTGGAGTGTCAGGTATAGTCAGCCCCAGCATTTT.

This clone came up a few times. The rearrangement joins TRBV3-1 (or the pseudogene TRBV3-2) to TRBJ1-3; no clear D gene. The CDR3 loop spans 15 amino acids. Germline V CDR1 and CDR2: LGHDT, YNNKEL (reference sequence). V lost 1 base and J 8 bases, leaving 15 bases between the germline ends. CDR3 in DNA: TGTGCCAGCAGCCAAGGCGGAGGGCGGTTGGACACCATATATTTT. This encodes CASSQGGGRLDTIYF.

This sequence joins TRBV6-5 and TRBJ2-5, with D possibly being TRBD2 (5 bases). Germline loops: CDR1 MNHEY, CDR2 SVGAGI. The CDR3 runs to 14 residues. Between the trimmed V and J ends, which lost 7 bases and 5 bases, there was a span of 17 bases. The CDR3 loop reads CASTADVRVETQYF. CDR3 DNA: TGTGCCAGCACAGCGGATGTTAGGGTTGAGACCCAGTACTTC.